This note documents a single T cell receptor beta chain sequence. This clonotype was picked up one time. The antigen it recognizes is unknown. Base quality data are lacking; no much larger clone is found one base away. One read represents weak support. The 39 donors, aged roughly 6 to 90 years, were systemically healthy Caucasian individuals from Russia. Each donor gave roughly 9 milliliters of peripheral blood, drawn into EDTA-treated Vacutainer tubes. Ficoll-Paque density-gradient centrifugation was used to isolate PBMCs, with at least 6 million obtained per sample. Trizol reagent was used to extract total RNA from the PBMCs, yielding at least 6 micrograms per sample. For every donor, an aliquot of PBMCs went through flow cytometry to measure the percentages of naive CD45RAhigh/CD27high T cells. This specimen belongs to a study of blood T cells in healthy people across ages (dated by TCRdb to 2014 to 2015). About the full investigation: Template switching captured roughly one uniquely barcoded TCR beta cDNA molecule per two T cells in model experiments. To track age-related changes in TCR beta repertoire diversity, the study relied on deep sequencing normalized with unique cDNA molecular identifiers. Donors were grouped into four age groups: young (average 16 years), middle-aged (39), aged (about 60) and long-lived (roughly 80). To avoid experimental bias, donors of different ages were distributed randomly across sequencing lanes. For two donors (one aged 18 to 29 and one aged 80 or older), the study analyzed two additional independent replicas of 1 million unique cDNA reads from the same blood draw.

The library came from 5' RACE. TCRdb lists the instrument as Illumina HiSeq 2500. A second PCR of about 6 to 11 cycles was performed with a sample-barcoded 5' primer and a J-beta primer mix. A template-switch 5' adaptor carrying 12 random nucleotides introduced a unique molecular identifier onto each TCR beta cDNA molecule. Each sample yielded at least 2.5 million CDR3-containing paired-end reads. First-strand cDNA was synthesized from all RNA with the Mint cDNA synthesis kit, primed by a TRBC-specific oligonucleotide. Following uracil-DNA glycosylase treatment, a first 18-cycle PCR with universal primers M1SS and BC2_uni_R was performed on all cDNA. Per the source publication's procedure: For normalization, 1 million high-quality reads were randomly selected from each sample, with every read carrying a distinct molecular identifier. Reads with shared molecular identifiers were discarded instead of being binned into consensus sequences. MiTCR, run with a Q25 quality threshold and the strictest error-elimination algorithm, handled CDR3 identification, clonotype clustering and error correction. A nonparametric unseen species model using Euler transformation provided a lower-bound estimate of total TCR beta diversity. The raw public data were reprocessed by TCRdb itself: fastp quality trimming at Q25, MiXCR clonotype calling, in-frame beta chains only. Entries that share a CDR3 protein sequence are merged under the most common genes and DNA. These V and J calls rely on TCRdb rather than the paper's analysis. This sample has around 580,000 distinct CDR3 sequences in its table, and 45% to 55% of those were observed once. Around 23% of the sample is held by the ten biggest clonotypes.

Looking up the germline V gene yields CDR1 SGHTA and CDR2 FQGNSA. From the cysteine through the phenylalanine, the CDR3 covers 16 amino acids. The read is trimmed to its CDR3 DNA, 48 bases read in frame from base 1. At the junction V is shortened by 5 bases and J by 4 bases; bases outside the gene matches: 12. Findings and caveats that apply to the study as a whole: Compared with the aged group, the long-lived group had more naive CD4+ T cells, fewer expanded clones and increased TCR diversity, a pattern suggesting age selection. There was a strong correlation between observed TCR beta diversity and the percentage of naive T cells measured by flow cytometry. Estimates of total diversity based on one million sequenced T cells were considered lower bounds and underestimates. The CMV infection status of donors was not known, potentially confounding age-related changes in expanded clonotypes. Because profiling used bulk unsorted PBMCs, naive and antigen-experienced compartments could not be compared conclusively. Observed TCR beta diversity per million T cells fell roughly linearly with age, and a significant reduction was already apparent by age around 36.

Sequenced input: blood. The receptor comes from a man aged 80 or over in good health. Recombination connected TRBV7-2 to TRBJ1-2; 8 bases in the middle match TRBD1. For the CDR3, the sequence is CASSPAGGQGFYGYTF. The DNA sequence follows: TGTGCCAGCAGCCCCGCAGGGGGCCAGGGGTTCTATGGCTACACCTTC. When the CDR3 is completed using the reference TRBV7-2 and TRBJ1-2 genes on either side, the full variable domain is GAGVSQSPSNKVTEKGKDVELRCDPISGHTALYWYRQSLGQGLEFLIYFQGNSAPDKSGLPSDRFSAERTGGSVSTLTIQRTQQEDSAVYLCASSPAGGQGFYGYTFGSGTRLTVV.